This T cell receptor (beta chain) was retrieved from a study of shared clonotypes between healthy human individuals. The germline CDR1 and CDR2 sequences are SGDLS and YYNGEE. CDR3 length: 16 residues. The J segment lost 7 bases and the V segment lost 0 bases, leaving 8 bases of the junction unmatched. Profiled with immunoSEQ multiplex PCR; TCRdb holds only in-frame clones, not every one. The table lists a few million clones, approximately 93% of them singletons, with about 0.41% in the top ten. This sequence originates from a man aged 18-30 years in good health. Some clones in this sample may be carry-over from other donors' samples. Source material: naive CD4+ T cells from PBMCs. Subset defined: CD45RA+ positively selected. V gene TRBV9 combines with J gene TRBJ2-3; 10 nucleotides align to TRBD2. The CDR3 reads CASSVGWLAGAYTQYF. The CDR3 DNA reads TGTGCCAGCAGCGTAGGTTGGCTAGCGGGAGCGTATACGCAGTATTTT.